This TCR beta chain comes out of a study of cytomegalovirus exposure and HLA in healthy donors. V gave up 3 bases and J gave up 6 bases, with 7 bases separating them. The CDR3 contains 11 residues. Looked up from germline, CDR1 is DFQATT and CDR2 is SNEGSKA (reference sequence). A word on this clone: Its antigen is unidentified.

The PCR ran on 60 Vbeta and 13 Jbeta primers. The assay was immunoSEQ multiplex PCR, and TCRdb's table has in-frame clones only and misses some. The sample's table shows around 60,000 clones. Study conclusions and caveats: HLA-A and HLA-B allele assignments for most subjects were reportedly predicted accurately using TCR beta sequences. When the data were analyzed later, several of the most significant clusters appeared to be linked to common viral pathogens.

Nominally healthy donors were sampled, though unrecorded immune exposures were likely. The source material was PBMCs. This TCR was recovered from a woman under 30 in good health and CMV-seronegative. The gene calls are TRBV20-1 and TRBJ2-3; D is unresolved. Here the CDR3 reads CSARFADTQYF. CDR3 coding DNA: TGCAGTGCTAGGTTTGCGGATACGCAGTATTTT.